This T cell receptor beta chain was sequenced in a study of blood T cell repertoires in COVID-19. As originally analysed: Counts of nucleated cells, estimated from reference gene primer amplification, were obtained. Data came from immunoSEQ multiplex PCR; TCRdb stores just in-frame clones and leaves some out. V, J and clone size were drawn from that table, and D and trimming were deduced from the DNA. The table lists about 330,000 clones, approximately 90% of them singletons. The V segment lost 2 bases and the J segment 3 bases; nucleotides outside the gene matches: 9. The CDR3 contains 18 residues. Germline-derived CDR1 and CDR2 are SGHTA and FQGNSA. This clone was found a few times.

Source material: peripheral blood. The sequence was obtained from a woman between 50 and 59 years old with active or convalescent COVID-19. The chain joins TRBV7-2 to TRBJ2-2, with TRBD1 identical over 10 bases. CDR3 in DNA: TGTGCCAGCAGCTTATGGCCCGGCGGGACAGGGGACACCGGGGAGCTGTTTTTT. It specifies CASSLWPGGTGDTGELFF.